These 16 T cell receptor beta chains came from one sample sequenced in a study of Ad26.COV2.S vaccination and SARS-CoV-2 variants. Sample treatment: roughly 19 received Ad26.COV2.S at low or high dose, single or two shots; five or six received placebo; per-sample allocation not given. The samples date from day 63 after the first vaccine or placebo injection. The data were produced by immunoSEQ multiplex PCR, yet TCRdb's version contains in-frame clones alone and is incomplete. This sample has more than 300,000 clones, with around 84% found just once. The sequencing used peripheral blood, collected in a trial of Ad26.COV2.S vaccine versus placebo. The origin of the receptors is a person aged 18-65 years who received the Ad26.COV2.S COVID-19 vaccine or a placebo.

This clone was counted only a few times. The V gene is TRBV7-9, the J gene TRBJ2-3; TRBD2 matches at 8 bases. This CDR3 spans 15 amino acids. Germline V gives CDR1 SEHNR, CDR2 FQNEAQ (reference sequence). V lost 4 bases, J lost 6 bases, and 9 bases stayed unmatched. Here the CDR3 reads CASSYGTRETDTQYF. CDR3 coding DNA: TGTGCCAGCAGCTACGGGACTAGGGAAACCGATACGCAGTATTTT.

In regard to this clone: Other DNA sequences in this sample translate to the same CDR3. The rearrangement joins TRBV5-1 to TRBJ2-3; no firm D call. V lost 3 bases, J lost 0 bases, and 2 bases lay in between. Germline V gene lookup returns CDR1 SGHRS and CDR2 YFSETQ. The CDR3 is made up of 12 amino acids. The CDR3 loop reads CASSSSTDTQYF. The CDR3 region has the DNA TGCGCCAGCAGCTCTAGCACAGATACGCAGTATTTT.

This chain joins TRBV18 and TRBJ2-1, with D perhaps matching TRBD1 or TRBD2 (6 bases each). There are 16 residues in the CDR3. Trimming cost V 0 bases and J 3 bases, with 12 bases left between them. Germline values: CDR1 KGHSH, CDR2 LQKENI. The CDR3 spells CASSPPGGGHYNEQFF. In DNA, the CDR3 is TGTGCCAGCTCACCACCAGGAGGGGGGCACTACAATGAGCAGTTCTTC.

This chain joins TRBV2 and TRBJ2-7; D remains ambiguous. The ends were cut back, 7 bases at V and 0 bases at J, with 13 bases in the middle. The length of the CDR3 is 14 residues. Germline loops: CDR1 SNHLY, CDR2 FYNNEI. The CDR3 bases are TGTGCCAGCACCCCTACTCCGCTCTCCTACGAGCAGTACTTC. This encodes CASTPTPLSYEQYF.

The gene calls are TRBV10-3 and TRBJ2-3, with TRBD1 matching over 8 bases. Losses at the gene ends were 6 bases for V and 3 bases for J; bases not matched to a gene: 5. The germline gives CDR1 ENHRY, CDR2 SYGVKD. The CDR3 runs 14 residues. The CDR3 region is CAISSDRGTDTQYF. The CDR3 DNA follows: TGTGCCATCAGCTCCGACAGGGGTACAGATACGCAGTATTTT.

There are a few counts of this clone. The chain joins TRBV5-8 to TRBJ2-4; weak D call: TRBD1 (5 bases). This CDR3 spans 14 amino acids. The V end lost 0 bases, the J end lost 7 bases, and 11 bases lay between the germline ends. Germline assignment: CDR1 SGHTS and CDR2 YDEGEE. DNA for the CDR3: TGTGCCAGCAGCTTGGGACAGCTATTCAACATTCAGTACTTC. Encoded protein: CASSLGQLFNIQYF.

This chain connects TRBV10-1 to TRBJ2-3; D ambiguous. This CDR3 comprises 15 residues. CDR1 WNHNN and CDR2 SYGVQD come from the germline V gene (reference sequence). Trimming left V 1 base short and J 0 bases short, with 8 bases between. The CDR3 sequence is CASSEYPTSTDTQYF. The CDR3 region has the DNA TGCGCCAGCAGTGAGTACCCAACTAGCACAGATACGCAGTATTTT.

The chain carries TRBV29-1 and TRBJ1-4; D ambiguous. V lost 2 bases to trimming and J lost 0 bases, with 4 bases between them. The CDR3 length is 13 residues. Germline V gene sequence: CDR1 SQVTM, CDR2 ANQGSEA. CDR3 sequence reads: CSVELATNEKLFF. CDR3 sequence (DNA): TGCAGCGTTGAATTGGCAACTAATGAAAAACTGTTTTTT.

The chain joins TRBV5-1 to TRBJ1-1, with D possibly matching TRBD1 (5 bases). Trimming removed 0 bases at V and 1 base at J, with 13 bases between. This CDR3 contains 16 residues. Per germline, CDR1 SGHRS and CDR2 YFSETQ. The CDR3 coding sequence is TGCGCCAGCAGCTTGGCCGCGGGGACCCGGAACACTGAAGCTTTCTTT. Its protein is CASSLAAGTRNTEAFF.

This chain uses TRBV15 with TRBJ2-3; maybe TRBD2 (6 bases). CDR3 size: 14 residues. Germline CDR1 is LNHNV and CDR2 is YYDKDF (reference sequence). The ends were cut back, 5 bases at V and 5 bases at J, with 14 bases in the middle. CDR3 DNA sequence: TGTGCCACCAGCCGACTAATGGGAGGAGATACGCAGTATTTT. This gives the protein CATSRLMGGDTQYF.

Of note for this clone: The same CDR3 also results from other DNA sequences found in this sample. The gene calls are TRBV27 and TRBJ1-1; D may be TRBD1 (5 bases). CDR1 MNHEY and CDR2 SMNVEV come from the germline V gene (reference sequence). The CDR3 spans 14 residues. Trimming shortened V by 2 bases and J by 1 base, and 8 bases separated the two germline ends. The CDR3 DNA reads TGTGCCAGCAGTTTACAAACAGGGAACACTGAAGCTTTCTTT. Amino acids: CASSLQTGNTEAFF.

The chain combines TRBV24-1 with TRBJ2-1; 9 nucleotides agree with TRBD2. This CDR3 spans 15 amino acids. Unmatched junction bases numbered 12, after V lost 10 bases and J lost 6 bases. Germline-derived CDR1 and CDR2 are KGHDR and SFDVKD. The CDR3 sequence is CATSKAGGRGNEQFF. The DNA of the CDR3 is TGTGCCACTTCCAAAGCGGGGGGCAGGGGCAATGAGCAGTTCTTC.

This sequence joins TRBV6-5 and TRBJ2-3; D unresolved. The CDR3 consists of 12 residues. The ends were cut back, 4 bases at V and 2 bases at J, with 4 bases in the middle. CDR1 is MNHEY and CDR2 is SVGAGI in the germline V gene. The CDR3 sequence: CASSSNTDTQYF. CDR3 DNA sequence: TGTGCCAGCAGTTCCAACACAGATACGCAGTATTTT.

The chain has TRBV7-2 and TRBJ2-3; 11 bases are shared with TRBD2. From germline, CDR1 is SGHTA and CDR2 FQGNSA. The J segment lost 2 bases and the V segment lost 0 bases, leaving 4 bases of the junction unmatched. The CDR3 length is 17 residues. This CDR3 reads CASSLALAGGPTDTQYF. The CDR3 nucleotides are TGTGCCAGCAGCTTAGCGTTAGCGGGGGGGCCCACAGATACGCAGTATTTT.

V gene TRBV6-2 or TRBV6-3 combines with J gene TRBJ1-2; D is uncertain. The CDR3 has 12 amino acids. V lost 0 bases to trimming and J lost 8 bases, with 7 bases between them. CDR1 MNHEY and CDR2 SVGEGT come from the germline V gene. Written as DNA, the CDR3 is TGTGCCAGCAGTTACTCGGTAGGAGGCTACACCTTC. Its protein is CASSYSVGGYTF.

J is TRBJ2-7 and V is TRBV18, with 7 bases lining up with TRBD1. Unmatched junction bases numbered 1, after V lost 3 bases and J lost 2 bases. Germline CDR1 and CDR2: KGHSH and LQKENI. The CDR3 is made up of 13 amino acids. CDR3 sequence (DNA): TGTGCCAGCTCACCGGGACAGACCTACGAGCAGTACTTC. This codes for CASSPGQTYEQYF. Filled out from reference TRBV18 and TRBJ2-7, the complete variable domain reads NAGVMQNPRHLVRRRGQEARLRCSPMKGHSHVYWYRQLPEEGLKFMVYLQKENIIDESGMPKERFSAEFPKEGPSILRIQQVVRGDSAAYFCASSPGQTYEQYFGPGTRLTVT.